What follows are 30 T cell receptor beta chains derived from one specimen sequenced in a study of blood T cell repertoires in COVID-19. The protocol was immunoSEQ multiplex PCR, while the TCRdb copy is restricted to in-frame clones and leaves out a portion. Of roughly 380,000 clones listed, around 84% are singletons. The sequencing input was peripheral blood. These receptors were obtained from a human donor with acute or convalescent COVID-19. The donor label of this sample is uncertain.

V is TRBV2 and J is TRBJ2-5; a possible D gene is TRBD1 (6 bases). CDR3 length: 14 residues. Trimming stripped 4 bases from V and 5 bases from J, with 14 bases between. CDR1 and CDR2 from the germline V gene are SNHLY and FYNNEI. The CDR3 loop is CASSGGHPGETQYF. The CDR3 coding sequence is TGTGCCAGCAGTGGGGGACATCCAGGGGAGACCCAGTACTTC.

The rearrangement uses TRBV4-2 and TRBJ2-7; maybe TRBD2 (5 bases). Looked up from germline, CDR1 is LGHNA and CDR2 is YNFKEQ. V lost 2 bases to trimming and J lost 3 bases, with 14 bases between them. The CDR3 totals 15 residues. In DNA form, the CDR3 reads TGTGCCAGCAGCCAATTTGCCCTTGGGAGCTACGAGCAGTACTTC. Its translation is CASSQFALGSYEQYF.

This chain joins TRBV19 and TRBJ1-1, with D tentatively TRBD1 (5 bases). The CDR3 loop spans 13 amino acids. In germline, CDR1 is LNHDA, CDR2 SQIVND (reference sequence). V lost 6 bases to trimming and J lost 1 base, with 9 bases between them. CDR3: CASSTTGNTEAFF. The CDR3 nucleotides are TGTGCCAGTAGCACTACAGGGAACACTGAAGCTTTCTTT.

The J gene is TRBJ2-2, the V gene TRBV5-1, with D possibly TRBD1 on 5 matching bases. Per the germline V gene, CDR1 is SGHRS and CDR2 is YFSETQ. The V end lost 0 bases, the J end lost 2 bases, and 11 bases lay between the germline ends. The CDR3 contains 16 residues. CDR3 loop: CASSLGQRLNTGELFF. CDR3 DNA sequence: TGCGCCAGCAGCTTGGGACAGAGGCTTAACACCGGGGAGCTGTTTTTT. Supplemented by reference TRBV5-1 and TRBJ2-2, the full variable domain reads KAGVTQTPRYLIKTRGQQVTLSCSPISGHRSVSWYQQTPGQGLQFLFEYFSETQRNKGNFPGRFSGRQFSNSRSEMNVSTLELGDSALYLCASSLGQRLNTGELFFGEGSRLTVL.

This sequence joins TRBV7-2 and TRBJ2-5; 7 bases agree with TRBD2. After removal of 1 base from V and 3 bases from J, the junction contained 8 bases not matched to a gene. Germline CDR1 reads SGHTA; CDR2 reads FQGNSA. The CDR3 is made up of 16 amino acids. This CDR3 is CASSLVGGGLKETQYF. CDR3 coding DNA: TGTGCCAGCAGCTTAGTAGGCGGGGGTTTGAAAGAGACCCAGTACTTC.

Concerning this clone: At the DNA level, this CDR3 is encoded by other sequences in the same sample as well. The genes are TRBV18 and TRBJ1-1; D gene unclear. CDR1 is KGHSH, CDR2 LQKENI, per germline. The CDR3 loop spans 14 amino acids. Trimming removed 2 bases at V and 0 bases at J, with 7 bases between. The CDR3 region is CASSPERLNTEAFF. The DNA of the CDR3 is TGTGCCAGCTCACCAGAGCGCTTGAACACTGAAGCTTTCTTT.

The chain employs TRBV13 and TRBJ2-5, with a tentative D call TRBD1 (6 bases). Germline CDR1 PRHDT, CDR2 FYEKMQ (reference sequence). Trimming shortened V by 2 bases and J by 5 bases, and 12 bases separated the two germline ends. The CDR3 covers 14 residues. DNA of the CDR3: TGTGCCAGCAGCTTATCACAGGGTCTGGAGACCCAGTACTTC. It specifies CASSLSQGLETQYF.

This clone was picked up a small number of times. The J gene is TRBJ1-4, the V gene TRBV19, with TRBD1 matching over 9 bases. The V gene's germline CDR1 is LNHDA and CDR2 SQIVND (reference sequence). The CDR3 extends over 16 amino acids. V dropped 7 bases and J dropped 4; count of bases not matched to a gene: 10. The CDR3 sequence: CASKPSTGQGNEKLFF. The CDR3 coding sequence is TGTGCCAGTAAACCCTCTACGGGACAGGGTAATGAAAAACTGTTTTTT.

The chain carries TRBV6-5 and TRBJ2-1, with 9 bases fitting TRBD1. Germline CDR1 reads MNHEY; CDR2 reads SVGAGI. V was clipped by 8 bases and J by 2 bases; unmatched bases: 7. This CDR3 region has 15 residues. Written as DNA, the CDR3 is TGTGCCAGCGCCCTGGGACAGGGAGCCTACAATGAGCAGTTCTTC. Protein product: CASALGQGAYNEQFF.

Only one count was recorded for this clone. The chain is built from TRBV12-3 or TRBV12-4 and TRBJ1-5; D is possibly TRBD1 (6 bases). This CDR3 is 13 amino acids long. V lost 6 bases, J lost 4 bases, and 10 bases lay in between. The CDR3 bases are TGTGCCAGCAGGAGGGGGGGGAATCAGCCCCAGCATTTT. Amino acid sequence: CASRRGGNQPQHF.

CDR3: CASVRVNYNSPLHF. CDR3 sequence (DNA): TGTGCCAGCGTGAGGGTTAACTATAATTCACCCCTCCACTTT. The V gene is TRBV6-5, the J gene TRBJ1-6; no definite D call. V lost 8 bases and J 3 bases, leaving 11 bases between the germline ends. The V gene's germline CDR1 is MNHEY and CDR2 SVGAGI. The CDR3 loop spans 14 amino acids.

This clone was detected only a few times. This chain's CDR3 is CASSIVIRIQGNQPQHF. CDR3 coding DNA: TGTGCCAGTAGTATAGTTATAAGAATTCAGGGCAATCAGCCCCAGCATTTT. V usage is TRBV19 and J usage is TRBJ1-5, with D unresolved. The length of the CDR3 is 17 residues. Trimming stripped 1 base from V and 2 bases from J, with 15 bases between. The germline V gene has CDR1 LNHDA and CDR2 SQIVND (reference sequence).

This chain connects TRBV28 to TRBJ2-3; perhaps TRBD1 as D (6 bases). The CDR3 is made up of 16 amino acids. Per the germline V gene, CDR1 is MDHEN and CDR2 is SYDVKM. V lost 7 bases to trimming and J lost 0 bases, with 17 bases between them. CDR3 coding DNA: TGTGCCAGCATCCCACAAGAGGGGGATAGCACAGATACGCAGTATTTT. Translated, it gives CASIPQEGDSTDTQYF.

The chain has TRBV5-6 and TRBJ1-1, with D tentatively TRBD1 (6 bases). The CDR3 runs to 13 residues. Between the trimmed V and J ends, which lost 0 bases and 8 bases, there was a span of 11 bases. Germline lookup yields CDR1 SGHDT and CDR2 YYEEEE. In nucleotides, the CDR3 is TGTGCCAGCAGCTTGGTGTTCGGGACAGAAGCTTTCTTT. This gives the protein CASSLVFGTEAFF.

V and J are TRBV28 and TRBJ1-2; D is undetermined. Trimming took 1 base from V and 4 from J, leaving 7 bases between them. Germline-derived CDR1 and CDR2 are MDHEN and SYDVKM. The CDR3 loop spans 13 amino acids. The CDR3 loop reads CASSLYGGYGYTF. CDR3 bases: TGTGCCAGCAGTTTATATGGCGGCTATGGCTACACCTTC.

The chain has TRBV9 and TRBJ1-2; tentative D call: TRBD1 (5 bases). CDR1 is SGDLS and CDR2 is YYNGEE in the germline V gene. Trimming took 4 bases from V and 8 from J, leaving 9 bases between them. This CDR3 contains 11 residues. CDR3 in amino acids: CASSPGIGYTF. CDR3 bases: TGTGCCAGCAGCCCAGGGATCGGCTACACCTTC.

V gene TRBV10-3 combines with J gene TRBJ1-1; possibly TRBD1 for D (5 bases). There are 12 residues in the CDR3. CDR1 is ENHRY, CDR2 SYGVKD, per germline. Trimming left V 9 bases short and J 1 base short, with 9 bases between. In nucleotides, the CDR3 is TGTGCCATTCAGGGATGGAACACTGAAGCTTTCTTT. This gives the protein CAIQGWNTEAFF.

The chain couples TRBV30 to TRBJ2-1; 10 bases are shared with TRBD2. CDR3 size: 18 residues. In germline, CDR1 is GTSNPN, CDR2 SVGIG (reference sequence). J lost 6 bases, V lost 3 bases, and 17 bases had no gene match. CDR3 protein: CAWRSTSGISRRANEQFF. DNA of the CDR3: TGTGCCTGGAGGTCCACTAGCGGGATCTCCCGGCGCGCCAATGAGCAGTTCTTC. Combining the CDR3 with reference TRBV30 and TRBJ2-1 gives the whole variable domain SQTIHQWPATLVQPVGSPLSLECTVEGTSNPNLYWYRQAAGRGLQLLFYSVGIGQISSEVPQNLSASRPQDRQFILSSKKLLLSDSGFYLCAWRSTSGISRRANEQFFGPGTRLTVL.

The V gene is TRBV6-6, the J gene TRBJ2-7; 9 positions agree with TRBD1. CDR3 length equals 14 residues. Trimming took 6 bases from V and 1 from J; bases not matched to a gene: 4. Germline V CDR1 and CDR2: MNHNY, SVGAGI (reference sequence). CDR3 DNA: TGTGCCAGCAGGGGACAGGGCGGGTCCTACGAGCAGTACTTC. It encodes CASRGQGGSYEQYF.

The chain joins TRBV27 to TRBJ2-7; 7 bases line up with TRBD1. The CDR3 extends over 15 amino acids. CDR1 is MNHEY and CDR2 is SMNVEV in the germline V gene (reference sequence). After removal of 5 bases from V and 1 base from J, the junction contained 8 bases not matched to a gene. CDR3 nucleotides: TGTGCCAGCAGTGCTGCCGGGACAGCATCCTACGAGCAGTACTTC. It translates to CASSAAGTASYEQYF.

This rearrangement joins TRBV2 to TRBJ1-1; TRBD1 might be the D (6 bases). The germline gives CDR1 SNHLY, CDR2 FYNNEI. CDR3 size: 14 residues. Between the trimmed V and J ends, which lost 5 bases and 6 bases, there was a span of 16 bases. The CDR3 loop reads CASSHHRVEAEAFF. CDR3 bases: TGTGCCAGCAGTCACCACAGGGTTGAAGCTGAAGCTTTCTTT.

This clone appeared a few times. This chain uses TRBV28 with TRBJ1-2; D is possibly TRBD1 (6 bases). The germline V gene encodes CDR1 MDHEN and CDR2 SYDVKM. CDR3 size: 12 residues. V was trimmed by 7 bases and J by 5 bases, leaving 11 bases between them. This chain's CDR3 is CASNAGAYGYTF. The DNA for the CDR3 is TGTGCCAGCAACGCAGGGGCGTATGGCTACACCTTC.

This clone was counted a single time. The CDR3: CASSYLQQSTDTQYF. Written as DNA, the CDR3 is TGTGCCAGCAGTTACTTACAACAATCCACAGATACGCAGTATTTT. The genes are TRBV6-6 and TRBJ2-3; D is unclear. V lost 1 base and J 2 bases, leaving 10 bases between the germline ends. CDR1 is MNHNY and CDR2 is SVGAGI in the germline V gene (reference sequence). There are 15 residues in the CDR3.

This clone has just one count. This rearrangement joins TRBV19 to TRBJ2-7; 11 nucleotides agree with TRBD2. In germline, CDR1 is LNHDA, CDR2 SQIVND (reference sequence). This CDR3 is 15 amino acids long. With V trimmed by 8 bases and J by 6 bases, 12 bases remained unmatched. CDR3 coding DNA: TGTGCCAGTCGGCACACTAGCGGGAGCTCGGTCGAGCAGTACTTC. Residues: CASRHTSGSSVEQYF.

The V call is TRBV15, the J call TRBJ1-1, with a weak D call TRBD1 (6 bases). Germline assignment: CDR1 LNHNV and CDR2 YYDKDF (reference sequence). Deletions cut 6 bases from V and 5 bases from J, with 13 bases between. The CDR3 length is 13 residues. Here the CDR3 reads CATRLSGVTEAFF. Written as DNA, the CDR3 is TGTGCCACCAGGCTGTCAGGGGTTACTGAAGCTTTCTTT.

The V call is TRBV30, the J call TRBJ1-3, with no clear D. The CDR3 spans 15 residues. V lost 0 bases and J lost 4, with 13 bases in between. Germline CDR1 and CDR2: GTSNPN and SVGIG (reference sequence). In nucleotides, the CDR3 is TGTGCCTGGAGTGTCGGGGTCACGGGGGGAAACACCATATATTTT. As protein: CAWSVGVTGGNTIYF.

The CDR3 protein is CASSGRGAQTNYGYTF. In DNA, the CDR3 is TGTGCCAGCAGCGGGAGGGGAGCCCAGACTAACTATGGCTACACCTTC. The V gene is TRBV7-9, the J gene TRBJ1-2; perhaps TRBD1 as D (5 bases). Trimming removed 5 bases at V and 0 bases at J, with 16 bases between. Germline lookup yields CDR1 SEHNR and CDR2 FQNEAQ (reference sequence). This CDR3 is 16 amino acids long.

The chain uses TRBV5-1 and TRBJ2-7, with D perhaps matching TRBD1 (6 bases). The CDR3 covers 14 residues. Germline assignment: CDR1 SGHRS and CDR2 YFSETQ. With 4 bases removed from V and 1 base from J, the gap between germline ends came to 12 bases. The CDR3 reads CASSLRDKSYEQYF. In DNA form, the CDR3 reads TGCGCCAGCAGCCTCCGGGACAAGTCCTACGAGCAGTACTTC.

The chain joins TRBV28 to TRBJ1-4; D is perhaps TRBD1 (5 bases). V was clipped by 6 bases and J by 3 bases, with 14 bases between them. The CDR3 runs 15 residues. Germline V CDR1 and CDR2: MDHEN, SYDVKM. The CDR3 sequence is CASRHGGVPNEKLFF. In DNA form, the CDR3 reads TGTGCCAGCAGACATGGGGGGGTACCTAATGAAAAACTGTTTTTT.

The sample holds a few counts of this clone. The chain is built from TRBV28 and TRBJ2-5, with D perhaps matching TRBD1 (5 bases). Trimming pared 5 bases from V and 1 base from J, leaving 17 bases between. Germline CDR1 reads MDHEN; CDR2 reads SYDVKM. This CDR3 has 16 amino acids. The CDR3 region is CASSLGRGGSQETQYF. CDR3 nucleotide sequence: TGTGCCAGCAGTCTAGGTAGGGGCGGTAGCCAAGAGACCCAGTACTTC.